These T cell receptor beta chains were read from a single sample in a study of monozygotic twins with cystic fibrosis. Only in-frame clones appear in the TCRdb table, and some are missing; sequencing was by immunoSEQ multiplex PCR. The repertoire holds tens of thousands of clones, with 75% to 95% as singletons. Sequencing used blood. These TCRs come from a boy between 2 and 15 years old with cystic fibrosis. Each CDR3 is given without its conserved first and last residue.

J gene | V gene | CDR3 protein
TRBJ1-2 | TRBV5-1 | ASSSEKFNYGYT
TRBJ2-1 | TRBV4-3 | ASSHRRPGNEQF
TRBJ1-2 | TRBV6-5 | ASSYAGASYGYT
TRBJ1-2 | TRBV7-9 | ASSLDRVSAGYT
TRBJ2-7 | TRBV5-6 | ASIQEGCYEQY
TRBJ2-3 | TRBV7-9 | ASSEGQGADTQY
TRBJ1-2 | TRBV2 | ASSGTGRPGGYT
TRBJ2-2 | TRBV2 | ASSQLWGTGELF
TRBJ1-1 | TRBV6-5 | ASSSDSWNTEAF
TRBJ2-7 | TRBV11-3 | ASSPTGGLTYEQY
TRBJ2-3 | TRBV7-3 | ASSLGPGPTDTQY